This TCR beta chain came from a study of cytomegalovirus exposure and HLA in healthy donors. CDR1 is SNHLY and CDR2 is FYNNEI in the germline V gene. CDR3 length: 14 residues. V shed 10 bases, J shed 0 bases, and the junction held 6 bases outside the gene matches. Findings of the study overall: Later on, an analysis found that several of the most significant clusters appeared to be linked to common viral pathogens, which included parvovirus B19. There were around 160 TCR beta chains listed as cytomegalovirus-associated. Being productive about 87% or about 30% of the time was typical of most TCR beta V segments in an earlier analysis.

This PCR relied on a set of 60 Vbeta primers and 13 Jbeta primers. Some clones are missing from TCRdb's copy, which holds only in-frame ones; the method was immunoSEQ multiplex PCR. This table holds around 100,000 clones, roughly 79% found once. Notes on this clone: Its antigen is still unknown.

Material for sequencing was PBMCs. The source of this sequence is a man in his fifties or sixties in good health and CMV-seropositive. The chain links TRBV2 to TRBJ2-3, with TRBD2 matching 8 bases. CDR3 loop: CAIISGISTDTQYF. In DNA form, the CDR3 reads TGTGCCATCATTAGCGGGATCAGCACAGATACGCAGTATTTT.